This T cell receptor (beta chain) was sequenced for a study of T cell responses to AZD1222 COVID-19 vaccine. The CDR3 runs 16 residues. Germline-derived CDR1 and CDR2 are LGHDT and YNNKEL (reference sequence). Trimming pared 1 base from V and 2 bases from J, leaving 12 bases between. Profiling relied on immunoSEQ multiplex PCR, and the TCRdb table lists in-frame clones only, not all of them. The sample gives some 100,000 clones, about 89% of which show up once; around 17% is in the top ten. The source is an adult in good health. This chain uses TRBV3-1 (or the pseudogene TRBV3-2) with TRBJ1-5; D gene ambiguous. Specimen: peripheral blood, collected on day 0 of AZD1222 vaccination. CDR3 protein: CASSQGPGVGNQPQHF. In nucleotides, the CDR3 is TGTGCCAGCAGCCAAGGGCCGGGAGTAGGCAATCAGCCCCAGCATTTT.